One sample yielded the 20 T cell receptor beta chains listed below, sequenced in a study of cytomegalovirus exposure and HLA in healthy donors. This table comes from immunoSEQ multiplex PCR, and its TCRdb copy is limited to in-frame clones, with some not included. The sample lists about 360,000 clones, 70% to 90% occurring once. Sequenced sample: PBMCs. Source of these receptors: a young woman in good health and CMV-seronegative.

The chain links TRBV28 to TRBJ2-7; 14 nucleotides line up with TRBD2. Trimming took 4 bases from V and 5 from J; bases not matched to a gene: 22. The length of the CDR3 is 21 residues. CDR1 and CDR2 (germline): MDHEN, SYDVKM. The CDR3: CASSSHWSTSGRARLLDEQYF. The DNA of the CDR3 is TGTGCCAGCAGTTCCCACTGGTCGACTAGCGGGAGGGCCCGTTTGCTAGACGAGCAGTACTTC.

The chain uses TRBV7-6 and TRBJ2-5; the D gene is possibly TRBD2 (7 bases). Trimming cost V 4 bases and J 2 bases, with 17 bases left between them. The V gene's germline CDR1 is SGHVS and CDR2 FNYEAQ. The CDR3 extends over 16 amino acids. CDR3 protein: CASSSRGRGAQETQYF. The CDR3 DNA is TGTGCCAGCAGCTCGAGGGGACGGGGGGCGCAAGAGACCCAGTACTTC. Full variable domain (outside the CDR3, taken from reference TRBV7-6 and TRBJ2-5): GAGVSQSPRYKVTKRGQDVALRCDPISGHVSLYWYRQALGQGPEFLTYFNYEAQQDKSGLPNDRFSAERPEGSISTLTIQRTEQRDSAMYRCASSSRGRGAQETQYFGPGTRLLVL.

This clone has a handful of counts. The J gene is TRBJ2-2, the V gene TRBV6-4; TRBD1 matches at 8 bases. Germline values: CDR1 MRHNA, CDR2 SNTAGT. Trimming took 5 bases from V and 7 from J; bases not matched to a gene: 6. This CDR3 has 14 residues. The CDR3 DNA is TGTGCCAGCAGTCGGACAGGGCTGAGCGGGGAGCTGTTTTTT. It yields the protein CASSRTGLSGELFF.

The chain is built from TRBV28 and TRBJ1-4; TRBD1 is a possible D gene (6 bases). Germline assignment: CDR1 MDHEN and CDR2 SYDVKM. The CDR3 length is 15 residues. The germline V and J ends were trimmed by 6 bases and 0 bases, with 11 bases remaining between them. The DNA of the CDR3 is TGTGCCAGCAGGGGATGGACAGCAACTAATGAAAAACTGTTTTTT. It yields the protein CASRGWTATNEKLFF.

This chain links TRBV13 with TRBJ2-1; 9 nucleotides line up with TRBD1. CDR3 length: 16 amino acids. V trimming: 3 bases; J trimming: 5 bases; junction bases outside the gene matches: 8. Germline V gives CDR1 PRHDT, CDR2 FYEKMQ (reference sequence). The DNA for the CDR3 is TGTGCCAGCAGCTTCAACAGGGGGCGCTTCGACAATGAGCAGTTCTTC. Its protein is CASSFNRGRFDNEQFF. Based on the CDR3 plus reference TRBV13 and TRBJ2-1, the full variable domain is AAGVIQSPRHLIKEKRETATLKCYPIPRHDTVYWYQQGPGQDPQFLISFYEKMQSDKGSIPDRFSAQQFSDYHSELNMSSLELGDSALYFCASSFNRGRFDNEQFFGPGTRLTVL.

The chain is built from TRBV10-2 and TRBJ2-1, with TRBD2 identical over 7 bases. CDR3 length equals 14 residues. The V segment lost 8 bases and the J segment 2 bases; nucleotides outside the gene matches: 6. Germline CDR1 is WSHSY and CDR2 is SAAADI. CDR3 sequence (DNA): TGCGCCAGCGGGGTTAGCGGGCCCTACAATGAGCAGTTCTTC. Translating it yields CASGVSGPYNEQFF.

In DNA form, the CDR3 reads TGTGCCAGCAGCCCGATACGCGGTAGAGCTGAAGCTTTCTTT. This codes for CASSPIRGRAEAFF. This rearrangement joins TRBV2 to TRBJ1-1; D unresolved. This CDR3 comprises 14 residues. The germline CDR1 and CDR2 sequences are SNHLY and FYNNEI. Trimming shortened V by 6 bases and J by 6 bases, and 17 bases separated the two germline ends.

This clone was observed a single time. This chain joins TRBV9 and TRBJ2-5; TRBD1 aligns across 7 bases. After removal of 0 bases from V and 9 bases from J, the junction contained 5 bases not matched to a gene. The CDR3 is 13 residues long. The germline gives CDR1 SGDLS, CDR2 YYNGEE. For the CDR3, the DNA is TGTGCCAGCAGCGTAGAAACAGGGGATTCCCAGTACTTC. This translates into CASSVETGDSQYF. The variable domain in full, completed from reference TRBV9 and TRBJ2-5, reads DSGVTQTPKHLITATGQRVTLRCSPRSGDLSVYWYQQSLDQGLQFLIQYYNGEERAKGNILERFSAQQFPDLHSELNLSSLELGDSALYFCASSVETGDSQYFGPGTRLLVL.

The chain links TRBV28 to TRBJ2-1; 13 nucleotides line up with TRBD2. From germline, CDR1 is MDHEN and CDR2 SYDVKM. The V and J ends lost 5 bases and 9 bases, in that order; junction bases with no gene match: 10. This CDR3 comprises 16 residues. CDR3 coding DNA: TGTGCCAGCAGTCCGTGGACTAGCGGGAGCAAGGCTGAGCAGTTCTTC. This encodes CASSPWTSGSKAEQFF.

The chain combines TRBV28 with TRBJ1-2; TRBD1 matches 7 bases. CDR3 size: 15 residues. Germline V gene sequence: CDR1 MDHEN, CDR2 SYDVKM. V trimming: 3 bases; J trimming: 0 bases; junction bases outside the gene matches: 4. The CDR3 is CASSFPDRPNYGYTF. The CDR3 DNA follows: TGTGCCAGCAGTTTCCCGGACAGGCCTAACTATGGCTACACCTTC.

The CDR3 here is CASRIQGSVDTQYF. The CDR3 nucleotides read TGTGCCAGCAGGATACAGGGGTCAGTAGATACGCAGTATTTT. J is TRBJ2-3 and V is TRBV2; 7 bases fit TRBD1. This CDR3 is built from 14 residues. Germline CDR1 reads SNHLY; CDR2 reads FYNNEI. Losses at the gene ends were 6 bases for V and 5 bases for J; bases not matched to a gene: 8.

The chain couples TRBV30 to TRBJ2-2, with TRBD2 matching 10 bases. The germline CDR1 and CDR2 sequences are GTSNPN and SVGIG (reference sequence). J was trimmed by 1 base and V by 3 bases; bases with no gene match: 8. CDR3 length: 17 amino acids. Here the CDR3 DNA reads TGTGCCTGGAGCCTAGCGGGAGCCCGCGAGAACACCGGGGAGCTGTTTTTT. Translated: CAWSLAGARENTGELFF.

The chain carries TRBV5-4 and TRBJ2-1, with TRBD2 matching 7 bases. The germline gives CDR1 SGHNT, CDR2 YYREEE (reference sequence). V was clipped by 5 bases and J by 9 bases; unmatched bases: 11. The CDR3 totals 14 residues. Here the CDR3 DNA reads TGTGCCAGCAGAGGAAGCGGGGAGGACTTTGAGCAGTTCTTC. Amino acids: CASRGSGEDFEQFF.

In nucleotides, the CDR3 is TGTGCCAGCTCACCCGACCACAGCGGATACGAGCAGTACTTC. It yields the protein CASSPDHSGYEQYF. The rearrangement joins TRBV18 to TRBJ2-7; tentatively, D is TRBD2 (5 bases). This CDR3 has 14 residues. CDR1 is KGHSH, CDR2 LQKENI, per germline. Trimming shortened V by 3 bases and J by 4 bases, and 13 bases separated the two germline ends.

The gene calls are TRBV27 and TRBJ1-2, with TRBD1 as a possible D gene (5 bases). The CDR3 has 15 residues. The germline V gene encodes CDR1 MNHEY and CDR2 SMNVEV (reference sequence). V shed 6 bases and J shed 8 bases, with 22 bases lying between them. The chain's CDR3 is CASSPRRGLYGGYTF. CDR3 sequence (DNA): TGTGCCAGCAGCCCACGGAGGGGACTATATGGAGGCTACACCTTC.

The V call is TRBV13, the J call TRBJ1-1; no clear D gene. This CDR3 region has 14 residues. CDR1 is PRHDT, CDR2 FYEKMQ, per germline (reference sequence). V lost 7 bases, J lost 1 base, and 13 bases lay in between. CDR3: CASTKRAGNTEAFF. CDR3 DNA: TGTGCCAGCACTAAACGCGCTGGGAACACTGAAGCTTTCTTT.

V is TRBV29-1 and J is TRBJ2-2; 7 bases line up with TRBD2. The CDR3 extends over 14 amino acids. Unmatched junction bases numbered 10, after V lost 7 bases and J lost 5 bases. Germline V gene lookup returns CDR1 SQVTM and CDR2 ANQGSEA. The CDR3 loop is CSGRREANTGELFF. In nucleotides, the CDR3 is TGCAGCGGCCGCCGGGAGGCTAATACCGGGGAGCTGTTTTTT.

The V call is TRBV19, the J call TRBJ2-7; D remains unclear. V was cut by 5 bases and J by 0 bases, with 11 bases left in between. CDR3 length equals 14 residues. Per the germline V gene, CDR1 is LNHDA and CDR2 is SQIVND (reference sequence). The CDR3 protein is CASSAEPLSYEQYF. The CDR3 coding sequence is TGTGCCAGTAGTGCGGAACCCCTCTCCTACGAGCAGTACTTC.

This chain joins TRBV10-3 and TRBJ1-2, with TRBD1 matching over 10 bases. This CDR3 spans 13 amino acids. V lost 5 bases, J lost 8 bases, and 5 bases stayed unmatched. Germline values: CDR1 ENHRY, CDR2 SYGVKD. CDR3 coding DNA: TGTGCCATCAGTTCGGACAGGGGGGAAGGCTACACCTTC. Translation gives CAISSDRGEGYTF.

The rearrangement joins TRBV2 to TRBJ2-7; 9 bases map to TRBD2. CDR1 SNHLY and CDR2 FYNNEI come from the germline V gene. The CDR3 covers 14 residues. Unmatched junction bases numbered 11, after V lost 11 bases and J lost 3 bases. Here the CDR3 reads CASQGTSMFYEQYF. In DNA form, the CDR3 reads TGTGCCTCCCAGGGGACTAGCATGTTCTACGAGCAGTACTTC.